This TCR beta chain derives from a study of Graves' ophthalmopathy and Graves' hyperthyroidism. Study at large: At the time of initial diagnosis and before any treatment, peripheral blood was collected.

Researchers took RNA transcripts and amplified TCR beta CDR3 regions from them. The workflow started with a first-round RT-PCR run with HTBI primers and then moved on to a second-round multiplex PCR. One entry per CDR3 protein results from TCRdb running MiXCR on the multiplex PCR reads. This sample has about 620,000 distinct CDR3 sequences; 20% to 25% occur once, and the top ten carry around 6.9%. A remark on this clonotype: Its antigen remains unidentified.

Study-level points and caveats: Most thyroid-expanded clonotypes exceeding 0.001 frequency were also found in blood.

Unmatched junction bases numbered 11, after V lost 1 base and J lost 11 bases. Per the germline V gene, CDR1 is MNHNS and CDR2 is SASEGT. The CDR3 consists of 15 residues. Over 18 months of follow-up, stable hyperthyroidism required that no ophthalmopathy appear. PBMCs originated in more than 7.5 ml of fresh peripheral blood. Sequenced material: peripheral blood. The source is a woman younger than 30 with stable Graves' hyperthyroidism. Some clones in this sample may be carry-over from other donors' samples. This chain uses TRBV6-1 with TRBJ1-1; TRBD1 aligns across 9 bases. DNA of the CDR3: TGTGCCAGCAGTGAAGGGGACAGGGACCTACTGTACGCTTTCTTT. The encoded protein is CASSEGDRDLLYAFF.